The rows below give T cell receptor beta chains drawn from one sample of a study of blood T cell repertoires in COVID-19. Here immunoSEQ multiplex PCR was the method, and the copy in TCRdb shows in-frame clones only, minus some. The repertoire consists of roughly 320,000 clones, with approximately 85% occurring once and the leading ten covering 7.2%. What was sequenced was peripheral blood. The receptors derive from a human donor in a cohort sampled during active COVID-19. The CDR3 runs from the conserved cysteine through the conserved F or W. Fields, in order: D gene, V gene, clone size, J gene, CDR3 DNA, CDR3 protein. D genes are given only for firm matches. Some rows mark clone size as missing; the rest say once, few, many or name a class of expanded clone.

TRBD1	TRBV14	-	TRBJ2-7	TGTGCCAGCAGCCTTAAGACAGGGGGCCTGTACGAGCAGTACTTC	CASSLKTGGLYEQYF
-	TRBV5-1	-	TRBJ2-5	TGCGCCAGCAGCTTGGTTAACAGAAAAGAGACCCAGTACTTC	CASSLVNRKETQYF
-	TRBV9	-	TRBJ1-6	TGTGCCAGCAGCGACAGGACGAATTCACCCCTCCACTTT	CASSDRTNSPLHF
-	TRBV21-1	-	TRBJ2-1	TGTGCCAGCAGTAAAAGGTTCGGACTAGCGACGGTCAACTCCTACAATGAGCAGTTCTTC	CASSKRFGLATVNSYNEQFF
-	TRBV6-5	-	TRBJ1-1	TGTGCCAGCAGAAGAACACTGAACACTGAAGCTTTCTTT	CASRRTLNTEAFF
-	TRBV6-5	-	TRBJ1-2	TGTGCCAGCAGTTACGAGGGTACTTATGGCTACACCTTC	CASSYEGTYGYTF
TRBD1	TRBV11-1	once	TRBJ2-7	TGTGCCAGCAGCCCAACCGGACAGGGTGGAGAGCAGTACTTC	CASSPTGQGGEQYF
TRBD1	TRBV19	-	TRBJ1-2	TGTGCCAGTAGTACACAGGGGTTTTACTATGGCTACACCTTC	CASSTQGFYYGYTF
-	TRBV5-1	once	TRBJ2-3	TGCGCCAGCAGCTTGGTGATCGGCGGGGTAAGCACAGATACGCAGTATTTT	CASSLVIGGVSTDTQYF
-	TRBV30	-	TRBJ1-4	TGTGCCTGGAGCCGAGCCTTCGCAACTAATGAAAAACTGTTTTTT	CAWSRAFATNEKLFF
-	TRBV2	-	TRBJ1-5	TGTGCCAGCAGTGAAATCCTCAATCAGCCCCAGCATTTT	CASSEILNQPQHF
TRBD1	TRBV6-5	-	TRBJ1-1	TGTGCCAGCAGTTCCACAGGGGGCGCTTCCACTGAAGCTTTCTTT	CASSSTGGASTEAFF
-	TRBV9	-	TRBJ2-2	TGTGCCAGCAGCGTAGTGGGGGGCACCGGGGAGCTGTTTTTT	CASSVVGGTGELFF
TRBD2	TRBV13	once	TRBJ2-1	TGTGCCAGCAGCGCCCGGGGGGTTATCTACAATGAGCAGTTCTTC	CASSARGVIYNEQFF
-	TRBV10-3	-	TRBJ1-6	TGTGCCATCAGTTGGGACACCTCCTATAATTCACCCCTCCACTTT	CAISWDTSYNSPLHF
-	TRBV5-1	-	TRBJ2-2	TGCGCCAGCAGCCCTACGGGGGACTCCGGGGAGCTGTTTTTT	CASSPTGDSGELFF
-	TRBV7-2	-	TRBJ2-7	TGTGCCAGCAGCTTAATCGGGGCCGGGGGCGAGCAGTACTTC	CASSLIGAGGEQYF
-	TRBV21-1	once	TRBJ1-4	TGTGCCAGCCCCGCGCTACCAACTAATGAAAAACTGTTTTTT	CASPALPTNEKLFF
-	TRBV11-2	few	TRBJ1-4	TGTGCCAGCAGCCCAGGCTACCTGAAACTGTTTTTT	CASSPGYLKLFF
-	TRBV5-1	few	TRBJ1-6	TGCGCCAGCAGCTTGGGCAGGGATTCACCCCTCCACTTT	CASSLGRDSPLHF
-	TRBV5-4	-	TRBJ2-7	TGTGCCAGCAGCAACCGGTACGACAGATCAGACTACGAGCAGTACTTC	CASSNRYDRSDYEQYF
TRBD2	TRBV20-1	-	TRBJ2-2	TGCAGTGCTAGTCAAGCCGGGACTAGTATAATCGGGGAGCTGTTTTTT	CSASQAGTSIIGELFF
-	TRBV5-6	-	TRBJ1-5	TGTGCCAGCAGCTTGTTAGGGAGAGCATGGCCCCAGCATTTT	CASSLLGRAWPQHF
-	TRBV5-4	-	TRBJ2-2	TGTGCCAGCAGGTCTACCGGGGAGCTGTTTTTT	CASRSTGELFF
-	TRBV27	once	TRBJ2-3	TGTGCCAGCAGTTCGGTAGCTTCACGGTTTGATACGCAGTATTTT	CASSSVASRFDTQYF
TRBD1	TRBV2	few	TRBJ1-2	TGTGCCAGCATAAGAGAACAGGGGGCCTATGGCTACACCTTC	CASIREQGAYGYTF
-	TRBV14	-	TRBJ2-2	TGTGCCAGCAGCCAATGGGCAGGCGACACCGGGGAGCTGTTTTTT	CASSQWAGDTGELFF
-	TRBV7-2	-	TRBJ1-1	TGTGCCAGCAGCTTAGGGCGGGGGATGAACACTGAAGCTTTCTTT	CASSLGRGMNTEAFF
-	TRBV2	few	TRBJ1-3	TGTGCCAGCAGTGAAATCCCAGGGTCAATTCGAAACACCATATATTTT	CASSEIPGSIRNTIYF
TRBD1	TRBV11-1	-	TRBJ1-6	TGTGCCAGCAGCGCGAAGAACAGGGGGTCTTCACCCCTCCACTTT	CASSAKNRGSSPLHF
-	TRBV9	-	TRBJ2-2	TGTGCCAGCAGCGTAGGGACTATAAACTCTTATCACACCGGGGAGCTGTTTTTT	CASSVGTINSYHTGELFF
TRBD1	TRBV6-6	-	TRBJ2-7	TGTGCCAGCAGGACCCAGGGGGCGAACGAGCAGTACTTC	CASRTQGANEQYF
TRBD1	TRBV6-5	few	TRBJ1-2	TGTGCCAGCAAGAAGGGACAGACCTTAGGCTACACCTTC	CASKKGQTLGYTF
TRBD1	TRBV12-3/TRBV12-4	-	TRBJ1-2	TGTGCCAGCAGTTTATCAGGGGGCAATGGCTACACCTTC	CASSLSGGNGYTF
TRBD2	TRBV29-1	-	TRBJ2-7	TGCAGCGTTGGGGAGGGGTGGTCCTACGAGCAGTACTTC	CSVGEGWSYEQYF
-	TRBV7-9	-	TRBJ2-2	TGTGCCAGCAGCTTAGCCGGGGGGAACACCGGGGAGCTGTTTTTT	CASSLAGGNTGELFF
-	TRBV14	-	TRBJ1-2	TGTGCCAGCAGCCAAGATCTGGGGCGTGGCTACACCTTC	CASSQDLGRGYTF
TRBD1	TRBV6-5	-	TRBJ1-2	TGTGCCAGCAGTTTGGGACAGGGGAGTCTAGGCTACACCTTC	CASSLGQGSLGYTF
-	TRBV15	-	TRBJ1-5	TGTGCCACCAGCGGGGGGGCAGGTCAGCCCCAGCATTTT	CATSGGAGQPQHF
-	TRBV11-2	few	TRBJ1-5	TGTGCCAGCAGCTTAGGACAAAGCCATCAGCCCCAGCATTTT	CASSLGQSHQPQHF
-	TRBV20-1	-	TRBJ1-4	TGCAGTGCTAGTTTACCAGGTACTCATGAAAAACTGTTTTTT	CSASLPGTHEKLFF
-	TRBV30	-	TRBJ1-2	TGTGCCTGGAGGGGCAGTTCCCTCTACACCTTC	CAWRGSSLYTF
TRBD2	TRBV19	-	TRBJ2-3	TGTGCCAGTAGCAGCGGGGGGGCCATAGATACGCAGTATTTT	CASSSGGAIDTQYF
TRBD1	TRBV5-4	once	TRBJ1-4	TGTGCCAGCAGCAGGGACAGGGGAAGTGAAAAACTGTTTTTT	CASSRDRGSEKLFF
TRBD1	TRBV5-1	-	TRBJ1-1	TGCGCCACCTCGTTAAGACAGGGGGGTGAAGCTTTCTTT	CATSLRQGGEAFF